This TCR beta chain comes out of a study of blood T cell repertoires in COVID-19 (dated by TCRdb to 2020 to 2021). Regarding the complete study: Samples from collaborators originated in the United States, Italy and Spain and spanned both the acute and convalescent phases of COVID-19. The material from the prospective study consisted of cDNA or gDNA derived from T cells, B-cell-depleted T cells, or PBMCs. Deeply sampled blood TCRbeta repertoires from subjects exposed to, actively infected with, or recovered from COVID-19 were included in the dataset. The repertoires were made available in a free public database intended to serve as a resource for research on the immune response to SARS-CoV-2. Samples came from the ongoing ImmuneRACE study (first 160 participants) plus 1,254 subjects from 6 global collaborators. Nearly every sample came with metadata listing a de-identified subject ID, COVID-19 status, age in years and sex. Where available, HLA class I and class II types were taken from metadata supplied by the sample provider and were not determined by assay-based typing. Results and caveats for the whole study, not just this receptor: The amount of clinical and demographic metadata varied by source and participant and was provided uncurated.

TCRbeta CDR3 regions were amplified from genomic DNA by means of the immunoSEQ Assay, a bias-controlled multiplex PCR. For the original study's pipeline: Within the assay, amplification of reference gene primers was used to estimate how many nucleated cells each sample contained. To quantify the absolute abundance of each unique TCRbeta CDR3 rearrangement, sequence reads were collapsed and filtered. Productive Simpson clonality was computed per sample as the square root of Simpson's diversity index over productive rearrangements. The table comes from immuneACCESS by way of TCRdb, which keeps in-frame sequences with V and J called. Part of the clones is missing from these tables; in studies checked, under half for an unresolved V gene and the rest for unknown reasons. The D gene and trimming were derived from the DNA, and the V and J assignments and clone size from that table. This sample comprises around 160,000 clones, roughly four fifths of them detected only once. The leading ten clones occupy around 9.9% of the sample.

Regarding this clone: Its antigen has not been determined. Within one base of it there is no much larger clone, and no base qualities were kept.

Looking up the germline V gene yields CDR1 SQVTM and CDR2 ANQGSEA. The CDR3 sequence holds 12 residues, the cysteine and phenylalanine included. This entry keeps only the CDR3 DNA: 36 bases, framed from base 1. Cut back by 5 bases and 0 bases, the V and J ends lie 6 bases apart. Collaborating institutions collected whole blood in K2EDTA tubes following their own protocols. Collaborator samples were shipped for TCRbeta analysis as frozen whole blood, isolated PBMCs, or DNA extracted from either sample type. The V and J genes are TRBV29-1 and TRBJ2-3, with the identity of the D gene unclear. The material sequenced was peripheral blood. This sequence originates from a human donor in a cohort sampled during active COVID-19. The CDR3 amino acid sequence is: CSVHGSTDTQYF. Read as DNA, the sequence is TGCAGCGTTCATGGCAGCACAGATACGCAGTATTTT.